The entry that follows covers one T cell receptor (beta chain) sequence. These data originate in a study of T cell clones after liver transplantation. V dropped 11 bases and J dropped 5; count of bases not matched to a gene: 11. Germline V gene data show CDR1 as MNHNY and CDR2 as SVGAGI (reference sequence). The CDR3 is 13 amino acids. The table came from immunoSEQ multiplex PCR; TCRdb's copy has only in-frame clones and leaves some out. In the table there are about 80,000 clones, around four fifths of which are singletons. This receptor was identified in a human patient who received a liver transplant. Some T cells may be transferred from the graft donor. The sequencing here drew on CD4+ T cells from blood, taken 46 months after liver transplant. The rearrangement links TRBV6-6 to TRBJ1-2, with 7 bases aligning to TRBD1. DNA for the CDR3: TGTGCCGTTTACAGGGGCCCTGAATATGGCTACACCTTC. Protein sequence: CAVYRGPEYGYTF.